This entry lists 15 T cell receptor beta chains sequenced from one sample in a study of cytomegalovirus exposure and HLA in healthy donors. This PCR relied on a set of 60 Vbeta primers and 13 Jbeta primers. Clones were sequenced by immunoSEQ multiplex PCR, and TCRdb holds only the in-frame ones, with some missing. The repertoire holds about 64,000 clones, with over 75% as singletons. The sequenced sample consisted of PBMCs. The receptors here all came from a female donor in good health and CMV-seronegative.

The J gene is TRBJ2-7, the V gene TRBV5-1, with TRBD1 matching over 10 bases. There are 15 residues in the CDR3. Trimming at V came to 4 bases and at J to 4 bases, leaving 8 bases not matched to a gene. Germline V lookup: CDR1 SGHRS, CDR2 YFSETQ. In nucleotides, the CDR3 is TGCGCCAGCAGCGGGGGGACAGGGGCACTTTACGAGCAGTACTTC. Amino acid sequence: CASSGGTGALYEQYF.

V and J are TRBV28 and TRBJ1-3; possibly TRBD1 for D (5 bases). V was cut by 5 bases and J by 3 bases, with 17 bases left in between. This CDR3 contains 16 residues. Germline assignment: CDR1 MDHEN and CDR2 SYDVKM. The CDR3 bases are TGTGCCAGCAGTCTGTTTGGGGGGGGGAGTGGAAACACCATATATTTT. Translating it yields CASSLFGGGSGNTIYF.

The CDR3 coding sequence is TGTGCCAGCAGCCGACTAGCGGGGGACTCCTACGAGCAGTACTTC. This translates into CASSRLAGDSYEQYF. The chain recombines TRBV7-2 with TRBJ2-7; 12 positions match TRBD2. This CDR3 contains 15 residues. Germline V gene data show CDR1 as SGHTA and CDR2 as FQGNSA. The J segment lost 0 bases and the V segment lost 5 bases, leaving 2 bases of the junction unmatched.

J is TRBJ2-1 and V is TRBV5-5, with 8 bases identical to TRBD1. This CDR3 spans 13 amino acids. Germline values: CDR1 SGHKS, CDR2 YYEKEE (reference sequence). Trimming at V came to 4 bases and at J to 9 bases, leaving 6 bases not matched to a gene. The CDR3 reads CASSRQGAAEQFF. The DNA of the CDR3 is TGTGCCAGCAGCCGCCAGGGGGCCGCTGAGCAGTTCTTC. Using reference TRBV5-5 and TRBJ2-1 for the parts outside the CDR3, the full variable domain is DAGVTQSPTHLIKTRGQQVTLRCSPISGHKSVSWYQQVLGQGPQFIFQYYEKEERGRGNFPDRFSARQFPNYSSELNVNALLLGDSALYLCASSRQGAAEQFFGPGTRLTVL.

In its sample, this clone was seen a few times. V usage is TRBV25-1 and J usage is TRBJ2-1, with D uncertain. Germline V gene lookup returns CDR1 MGHDK and CDR2 SYGVNS. The CDR3 spans 12 residues. V dropped 3 bases and J dropped 3 bases, with 3 bases sitting between them. The CDR3 nucleotides are TGTGCCAGCAGTGACTACTACAATGAGCAGTTCTTC. Translating gives CASSDYYNEQFF.

The V gene is TRBV7-2, the J gene TRBJ2-7; possible D gene TRBD1, 6 bases. V lost 5 bases and J 1 base, leaving 12 bases between the germline ends. Germline values: CDR1 SGHTA, CDR2 FQGNSA. This CDR3 is 14 amino acids long. The CDR3 loop reads CASSLEGVSYEQYF. The CDR3 nucleotides read TGTGCCAGCAGCCTCGAGGGGGTGTCCTACGAGCAGTACTTC.

As DNA, the CDR3 is TGTGCCAGCAGTTACAACAGGGGTTACGAGCAGTACTTC. Its protein product is CASSYNRGYEQYF. The chain joins TRBV6-5 to TRBJ2-5; TRBD1 agrees at 7 bases. The J call may not be correct, given that the DNA end is closer to TRBJ2-7. In germline, CDR1 is MNHEY, CDR2 SVGAGI. There are 13 residues in the CDR3.

This clone has a single count. This rearrangement joins TRBV14 to TRBJ2-7; 7 nucleotides line up with TRBD2. This CDR3 contains 16 residues. In germline, CDR1 is SGHDN, CDR2 FVKESK. With 2 bases clipped from V and 5 bases from J, the junction kept 12 bases outside the gene matches. CDR3: CASSQKTSPLFNEQYF. In nucleotides, the CDR3 is TGTGCCAGCAGCCAAAAGACTAGCCCTCTTTTTAACGAGCAGTACTTC.

The J gene is TRBJ1-2, the V gene TRBV18; tentatively, D is TRBD1 (6 bases). CDR3 length equals 16 residues. V was cut by 3 bases and J by 6 bases, with 20 bases left in between. Germline CDR1 is KGHSH and CDR2 is LQKENI. CDR3 DNA sequence: TGTGCCAGCTCACCTGGCGAGCTTCGGGGGGCGGATGGCTACACCTTC. Protein: CASSPGELRGADGYTF.

The rearrangement joins TRBV19 to TRBJ2-7; D is possibly TRBD1 (6 bases). The V end lost 4 bases, the J end lost 4 bases, and 14 bases lay between the germline ends. Germline V lookup: CDR1 LNHDA, CDR2 SQIVND (reference sequence). CDR3 length: 14 amino acids. The CDR3 DNA sequence: TGTGCCAGTAGTAGTAGAGGGGGAACTTACGAGCAGTACTTC. This codes for CASSSRGGTYEQYF.

The chain carries TRBV7-2 and TRBJ1-1; D gene uncertain. The germline CDR1 and CDR2 sequences are SGHTA and FQGNSA. V was cut by 2 bases and J by 1 base, with 14 bases left in between. There are 16 residues in the CDR3. In nucleotides, the CDR3 is TGTGCCAGCAGCTTAAATGTTTGGGCTGAGAACACTGAAGCTTTCTTT. This encodes CASSLNVWAENTEAFF.

The V and J genes are TRBV6-5 and TRBJ1-1; possibly TRBD1 for D (5 bases). Germline V gene lookup returns CDR1 MNHEY and CDR2 SVGAGI. This CDR3 region has 14 residues. Trimming shortened V by 5 bases and J by 2 bases, and 12 bases separated the two germline ends. The CDR3 nucleotides read TGTGCCAGCAGTCAATACAGGTTTAACACTGAAGCTTTCTTT. It encodes CASSQYRFNTEAFF.

The V call is TRBV9, the J call TRBJ2-1; 7 bases match TRBD1. Germline CDR1 and CDR2: SGDLS and YYNGEE. The CDR3 totals 15 residues. J gave up 2 bases and V 3 bases, and 5 bases lay outside the gene matches. CDR3 protein: CASSDTGAAYNEQFF. CDR3 bases: TGTGCCAGCAGCGATACAGGGGCCGCCTACAATGAGCAGTTCTTC.

The chain has TRBV6-1 and TRBJ1-1; tentative D call: TRBD1 (6 bases). This CDR3 comprises 13 residues. Between the trimmed V and J ends, which lost 7 bases and 0 bases, there was a span of 9 bases. Per germline, CDR1 MNHNS and CDR2 SASEGT. The CDR3 nucleotides are TGTGCCAGCATGGGACACCTGAACACTGAAGCTTTCTTT. Protein product: CASMGHLNTEAFF.

The V gene is TRBV15, the J gene TRBJ2-1, with 11 bases matching TRBD2. Per the germline V gene, CDR1 is LNHNV and CDR2 is YYDKDF (reference sequence). The V gene end was trimmed by 5 bases and the J gene end by 9 bases; junction bases not matched to a gene: 12. The CDR3 contains 16 residues. The DNA of the CDR3 is TGTGCCACCAGCGGGGGAATAGCGGGGGGGCCTAGTGAGCAGTTCTTC. As protein: CATSGGIAGGPSEQFF.